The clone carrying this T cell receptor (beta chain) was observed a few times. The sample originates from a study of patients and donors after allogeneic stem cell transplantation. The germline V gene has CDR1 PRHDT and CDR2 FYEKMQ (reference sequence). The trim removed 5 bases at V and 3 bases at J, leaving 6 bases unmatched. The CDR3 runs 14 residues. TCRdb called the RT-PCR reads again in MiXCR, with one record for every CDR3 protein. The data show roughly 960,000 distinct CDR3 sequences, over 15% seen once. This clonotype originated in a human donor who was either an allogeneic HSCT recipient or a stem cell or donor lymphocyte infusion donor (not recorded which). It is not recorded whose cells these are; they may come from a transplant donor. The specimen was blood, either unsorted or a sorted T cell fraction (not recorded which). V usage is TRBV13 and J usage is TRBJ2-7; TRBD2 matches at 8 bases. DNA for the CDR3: TGTGCCAGCAGCCGGACTAGCCTAAACTACGAGCAGTACTTC. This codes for CASSRTSLNYEQYF.